These 31 T cell receptor beta chains originate from one sample sequenced in a study of molecular identifiers for immune sequencing clone quantification. TCRdb re-called the PCR reads with MiXCR, one entry per CDR3 protein. Among 550,000 to 750,000 distinct CDR3 sequences listed, approximately 20% were seen once. The specimen was naive CD8+ T cells from blood, with Jurkat cell RNA spiked in. Subset given: FACS-sorted CD8+CD4-CCR7+CD45RA+ naive T cells. Source of these receptors: a human donor in good health. Some libraries in this study had Jurkat cell RNA spiked in.

A remark on this clonotype: Possible read error: a much larger clone is one base away. This chain uses TRBV20-1 with TRBJ2-7; the D gene is possibly TRBD2 (5 bases). CDR3 length equals 14 residues. From germline, CDR1 is DFQATT and CDR2 SNEGSKA (reference sequence). V was shortened by 1 base and J by 3 bases, with 13 bases between the two germline ends. DNA for the CDR3: TGCAGTGCTAGAGGGGAGCCGCCCTACTACGAGCAGTACTTC. Protein: CSARGEPPYYEQYF.

This clonotype was counted between two and nine times. The chain carries TRBV3-1 and TRBJ2-7, with TRBD2 as a possible D gene (6 bases). The CDR3 sequence is 14 residues long. The germline V and J ends were trimmed by 3 bases and 2 bases, with 11 bases remaining between them. Germline V CDR1 and CDR2: LGHDT, YNNKEL (reference sequence). The CDR3 sequence is CASSQSGWTYEQYF. CDR3 bases: TGTGCCAGCAGCCAGAGCGGGTGGACCTACGAGCAGTACTTC.

This clonotype was counted ten times or more. V and J are TRBV6-5 and TRBJ2-3, with D hard to call. Germline values: CDR1 MNHEY, CDR2 SVGAGI. Trimming stripped 4 bases from V and 2 bases from J, with 10 bases between. CDR3 length: 14 residues. CDR3 DNA sequence: TGTGCCAGCAGTTTATATCGGTACACAGATACGCAGTATTTT. Residues: CASSLYRYTDTQYF.

Details on this clonotype: A much larger clone differs by one base, so this may be a read error. The chain combines TRBV19 with TRBJ1-1; 9 nucleotides match TRBD1. Germline V gene lookup returns CDR1 LNHDA and CDR2 SQIVND (reference sequence). With V trimmed by 7 bases and J by 7 bases, 25 bases remained unmatched. The CDR3 is 19 amino acids. The CDR3 protein is CASTSGLYVTGGLDGEAFF. DNA for the CDR3: TGTGCCAGTACGAGTGGATTATATGTCACAGGGGGCTTGGACGGTGAAGCTTTCTTT. Full variable domain (outside the CDR3, taken from reference TRBV19 and TRBJ1-1): DGGITQSPKYLFRKEGQNVTLSCEQNLNHDAMYWYRQDPGQGLRLIYYSQIVNDFQKGDIAEGYSVSREKKESFPLTVTSAQKNPTAFYLCASTSGLYVTGGLDGEAFFGQGTRLTVV.

This clonotype was seen at least ten times. The chain is built from TRBV7-6 and TRBJ1-4; 7 bases match TRBD1. V shed 6 bases and J 6 bases; nucleotides not matched to a gene: 10. Germline V CDR1 and CDR2: SGHVS, FNYEAQ. The CDR3 totals 15 residues. In DNA, the CDR3 is TGTGCCAGCAGTCCAATGGACAGGTCCGATGAAAAACTGTTTTTT. This codes for CASSPMDRSDEKLFF.

The J gene is TRBJ2-1, the V gene TRBV19; no clear D. Trimming left V 7 bases short and J 5 bases short, with 9 bases between. Germline V gene data show CDR1 as LNHDA and CDR2 as SQIVND (reference sequence). This CDR3 region has 12 residues. The CDR3 is CASMVGNNEQFF. Here the CDR3 DNA reads TGTGCCAGTATGGTTGGGAACAATGAGCAGTTCTTC.

The chain employs TRBV12-3 or TRBV12-4 and TRBJ2-2; TRBD2 might be the D (5 bases). The germline V and J ends were trimmed by 0 bases and 4 bases, with 12 bases remaining between them. This CDR3 spans 16 amino acids. The CDR3 DNA reads TGTGCCAGCAGTTTAGCTGACGGGGTGGGCACCGGGGAGCTGTTTTTT. Translating it yields CASSLADGVGTGELFF.

The chain is built from TRBV20-1 and TRBJ2-7; 9 bases fit TRBD2. The CDR3 has 16 amino acids. Germline CDR1 DFQATT, CDR2 SNEGSKA (reference sequence). V was pared by 0 bases and J by 5 bases, with 11 bases of the junction left unmatched. CDR3 bases: TGCAGTGCTAGAGAGTGGCGGGAGGGCCGTTTAGACGAGCAGTACTTC. It translates to CSAREWREGRLDEQYF.

This clonotype was picked up many times. The CDR3 DNA reads as TGTGCCAGCAGCTCTAGGACAGAGGCCACTAAGAGGAAATACGAGCAGTACTTC. Amino acids: CASSSRTEATKRKYEQYF. The chain uses TRBV7-2 and TRBJ2-7; tentative D call: TRBD1 (6 bases). The CDR3 length is 18 residues. In germline, CDR1 is SGHTA, CDR2 FQGNSA. Trimming left V 4 bases short and J 4 bases short, with 26 bases between.

Worth noting for this clonotype: This clone may be a read error of a much larger clone one base away. V is TRBV4-1 and J is TRBJ2-1; no definite D call. Per germline, CDR1 MGHRA and CDR2 YSYEKL. The CDR3 length is 15 residues. The CDR3, as DNA: TGCGCCAGCAGCCAAGAGGTGGGCAGATACAATGAGCGGTTCTTC. Protein product: CASSQEVGRYNERFF.

The sample holds many counts of this clonotype. This chain connects TRBV19 to TRBJ1-1, with a tentative D call TRBD1 (6 bases). V was clipped by 9 bases and J by 0 bases, with 8 bases between them. The CDR3 runs 12 residues. From germline, CDR1 is LNHDA and CDR2 SQIVND (reference sequence). In DNA, the CDR3 is TGTGCCAGCGGACAGCTGAACACTGAAGCTTTCTTT. This sequence encodes CASGQLNTEAFF. Full variable domain (missing parts from reference TRBV19 and TRBJ1-1): DGGITQSPKYLFRKEGQNVTLSCEQNLNHDAMYWYRQDPGQGLRLIYYSQIVNDFQKGDIAEGYSVSREKKESFPLTVTSAQKNPTAFYLCASGQLNTEAFFGQGTRLTVV.

Notes on this clonotype: At one of its ends the junction is not consistent with the germline gene, which may arise from a read error. V usage is TRBV7-6 and J usage is TRBJ2-3; D assignment may be TRBD1 or TRBD2 (6 bases each). The CDR3 covers 15 residues. Germline CDR1 is SGHVS and CDR2 is FNYEAQ. The CDR3 spells CASSLVGGPTDAQYF. The DNA of the CDR3 is TGTGCCAGCAGCTTAGTAGGGGGGCCAACAGATGCGCAGTATTTT.

The table lists this clonotype with a few counts. This chain joins TRBV19 and TRBJ2-2; 7 bases are shared with TRBD1. The trim removed 4 bases at V and 5 bases at J, leaving 4 bases unmatched. The CDR3 extends over 14 amino acids. Per germline, CDR1 LNHDA and CDR2 SQIVND (reference sequence). The CDR3 is CASSSRGQTGELFF. For the CDR3, the DNA is TGTGCCAGTAGTAGCCGGGGACAGACCGGGGAGCTGTTTTTT.

This clonotype was counted only a few times. J is TRBJ2-3 and V is TRBV6-1, with D possibly being TRBD2 (6 bases). CDR1 MNHNS and CDR2 SASEGT come from the germline V gene. The germline V and J ends were trimmed by 2 bases and 4 bases, with 16 bases remaining between them. There are 16 residues in the CDR3. Here the CDR3 DNA reads TGTGCCAGCAGTGAATGGGATAGCTCTAGCGCAGATACGCAGTATTTT. It codes for CASSEWDSSSADTQYF.

The sample holds many counts of this clonotype. The chain employs TRBV11-2 and TRBJ1-1; no clear D. The CDR3 runs to 13 residues. CDR1 is SGHAT and CDR2 is FQNNGV in the germline V gene. Trimming cost V 5 bases and J 2 bases, with 9 bases left between them. The CDR3 sequence is CASSPISNTEAFF. The CDR3, as DNA: TGTGCCAGCAGCCCCATATCCAACACTGAAGCTTTCTTT.

Ten or more counts support this clonotype. The chain links TRBV30 to TRBJ2-7; D possibly corresponds to TRBD1 (7 bases). This CDR3 contains 13 residues. Per germline, CDR1 GTSNPN and CDR2 SVGIG (reference sequence). V was cut by 3 bases and J by 3 bases, with 12 bases left in between. The CDR3 nucleotides are TGTGCCTGGAGGGGCGGGACAGACTACGAGCAGTACTTC. Its protein product is CAWRGGTDYEQYF.

This clonotype was seen many times. The rearrangement joins TRBV12-3 or TRBV12-4 to TRBJ1-5; the D gene is possibly TRBD1 (5 bases). Trimming took off 4 bases at V and 7 bases at J, with 11 bases between the two ends. The CDR3 runs 13 residues. CDR3 protein: CASSYGTRQPQHF. The CDR3 nucleotides are TGTGCCAGCAGTTATGGGACTCGGCAGCCCCAGCATTTT.

This clonotype occurred many times. The rearrangement joins TRBV5-6 to TRBJ2-7; D unclear. The length of the CDR3 is 12 residues. The germline gives CDR1 SGHDT, CDR2 YYEEEE. V was trimmed by 0 bases and J by 7 bases, leaving 8 bases between them. The CDR3 DNA reads TGTGCCAGCAGCTTGGACGACCTGGAGCAGTACTTC. Amino acids: CASSLDDLEQYF.

This clonotype has just a few counts. A single base separates this from a much larger clone, so it may be a read error. CDR3 sequence: CASSPPTDKEQFF. For the CDR3, the DNA is TGTGCCAGCAGTCCTCCTACCGACAAGGAGCAGTTCTTC. The chain employs TRBV9 and TRBJ2-1; D remains ambiguous. CDR3 length equals 13 residues. Looked up from germline, CDR1 is SGDLS and CDR2 is YYNGEE.

This clonotype was recorded a few times. This chain links TRBV30 with TRBJ2-2; tentatively, D is TRBD1 (8 bases). CDR1 is GTSNPN, CDR2 SVGIG, per germline (reference sequence). V was clipped by 5 bases and J by 3 bases, with 16 bases between them. CDR3 length: 15 residues. Here the CDR3 DNA reads TGTGCCTGGGGGAGGGGACAGGTGGACACCGGGGAGCTGTTTTTT. Protein sequence: CAWGRGQVDTGELFF.

This clonotype was seen repeatedly, ten times or more. The V and J genes are TRBV4-3 and TRBJ2-6; D is unclear. The germline V gene encodes CDR1 LGHNA and CDR2 YSLEER. V lost 0 bases and J lost 0, with 15 bases in between. The CDR3 totals 19 residues. The CDR3 is CASSQDPAGLSSGANVLTF. The CDR3 DNA sequence: TGCGCCAGCAGCCAAGATCCGGCAGGCCTCTCCTCTGGGGCCAACGTCCTGACTTTC.

In its sample, this clonotype was seen a few times. This CDR3 reads CASSQERLADTDTQYF. CDR3 bases: TGTGCCAGCAGCCAAGAGCGGCTAGCAGACACAGATACGCAGTATTTT. The gene calls are TRBV4-2 and TRBJ2-3, with D perhaps matching TRBD2 (5 bases). Germline values: CDR1 LGHNA, CDR2 YNFKEQ. V lost 0 bases and J 2 bases, leaving 12 bases between the germline ends. This CDR3 contains 16 residues.

A note on this clonotype: A much larger clone lies a single base off, so this may be a read error. The chain is built from TRBV20-1 and TRBJ2-7, with 8 bases lining up with TRBD1. The CDR3 spans 15 residues. Germline assignment: CDR1 DFQATT and CDR2 SNEGSKA (reference sequence). The CDR3 sequence is CSARARDRSPYGQYF. The CDR3 coding sequence is TGCAGTGCTAGAGCTAGGGACAGGAGTCCCTACGGGCAGTACTTC.

This clonotype was observed a few times. The genes are TRBV10-3 and TRBJ2-2, with D possibly TRBD1 on 6 matching bases. The CDR3 runs to 18 residues. In germline, CDR1 is ENHRY, CDR2 SYGVKD. Trimming took 4 bases from V and 0 from J, leaving 18 bases between them. The CDR3 nucleotides are TGTGCCATCAGTGCCCCCTCCGGGACAACTACGAACACCGGGGAGCTGTTTTTT. Its translation: CAISAPSGTTTNTGELFF.

This clonotype is a singleton in its sample. This may come from a read error, since a much larger clone is one base off. This chain joins TRBV12-3 or TRBV12-4 and TRBJ1-1; possible D gene TRBD1, 6 bases. The length of the CDR3 is 13 residues. The CDR3 coding sequence is TGTGCCTGCAGCCCAGGACAGAAACTTGAAGCTTTCTTT. Amino acids: CACSPGQKLEAFF.

The gene calls are TRBV3-1 and TRBJ2-5; D assignment may be TRBD1 or TRBD2 (5 bases each). The germline V gene has CDR1 LGHDT and CDR2 YNNKEL (reference sequence). The CDR3 is 13 amino acids. V gave up 4 bases and J gave up 5 bases, with 11 bases separating them. In DNA form, the CDR3 reads TGTGCCAGCAGCCTCGGGACGGCGGAGACCCAGTACTTC. It encodes CASSLGTAETQYF.

This clonotype was seen at least ten times. A read error may account for a junction end that differs from germline. The chain employs TRBV9 and TRBJ2-1; 8 bases are shared with TRBD2. Germline lookup yields CDR1 SGDLS and CDR2 YYNGEE. The CDR3 spans 11 residues. CDR3 sequence: CASSVAGEQFF. CDR3 coding DNA: TGTGCCAGTAGCGTAGCGGGAGAGCAGTTCTTC.

This clonotype was detected ten times or more. The chain joins TRBV7-2 to TRBJ1-2, with 9 bases fitting TRBD1. The CDR3 is 15 amino acids. V was pared by 2 bases and J by 7 bases, with 8 bases of the junction left unmatched. Germline lookup yields CDR1 SGHTA and CDR2 FQGNSA. In DNA form, the CDR3 reads TGTGCCAGCAGCTTACGGGACAGGGCTCCCAGTGGCTACACCTTC. Amino acids: CASSLRDRAPSGYTF.

Of note for this clonotype: Germline is not matched at one junction end, which may reflect a read error. J is TRBJ2-1 and V is TRBV4-3; 7 nucleotides agree with TRBD2. The CDR3 has 16 residues. In germline, CDR1 is LGHNA, CDR2 YSLEER. The CDR3 is CAGSQDRERGYNEQFF. The CDR3 region has the DNA TGCGCCGGCAGCCAAGATCGAGAGCGGGGTTACAATGAGCAGTTCTTC.

On this clonotype: A read error may be the cause here, since a much bigger clone is one base away. The chain has TRBV5-8 and TRBJ1-5; 12 bases fit TRBD1. Germline V lookup: CDR1 SGHTS, CDR2 YDEGEE. This CDR3 contains 16 residues. The CDR3 sequence is CACSFPGQGANQPQHF. The CDR3 DNA reads as TGTGCCTGCAGCTTTCCGGGACAGGGGGCAAATCAGCCCCAGCATTTT. The complete variable domain, with remaining parts taken from reference TRBV5-8 and TRBJ1-5, reads EAGVTQSPTHLIKTRGQQATLRCSPISGHTSVYWYQQALGLGLQFLLWYDEGEERNRGNFPPRFSGRQFPNYSSELNVNALELEDSALYLCACSFPGQGANQPQHFGDGTRLSIL.

This clonotype was seen ten or more times. The CDR3 protein is CASSSPDRGQRDTQYF. The CDR3 DNA is TGTGCCAGCAGCTCCCCGGACAGGGGGCAGCGGGATACGCAGTATTTT. The rearrangement uses TRBV7-9 and TRBJ2-3; 11 bases agree with TRBD1. V lost 4 bases and J lost 6; bases outside the gene matches: 9. The CDR3 covers 16 residues. Per the germline V gene, CDR1 is SEHNR and CDR2 is FQNEAQ (reference sequence).